These 28 T cell receptor beta chains originate from one sample sequenced in a study of regulatory T cells in long-lasting Graves disease. Both iRepertoire HTBI primers and Arm-PCR of CDR3 regions were used to build the TCR beta libraries. In TCRdb, the multiplex PCR reads were re-called with MiXCR into one record per CDR3 protein. Here the sample spans approximately 210,000 distinct CDR3 sequences, 15% to 20% being singletons. Time point given: newly diagnosed GD, antithyroid drugs for less than 3 months. Researchers made the TCR library from RNA that was extracted from PBMCs. Material: peripheral blood mononuclear cells (PBMCs), obtained at new diagnosis, from a patient treated with antithyroid drugs. These receptors were taken from a female donor with Graves disease.

As for this clonotype: This may arise from a read error, as a much more abundant clone is one base away. The rearrangement joins TRBV6-1 to TRBJ2-2; no definite D call. Trimming cost V 7 bases and J 7 bases, with 16 bases left between them. CDR1 MNHNS and CDR2 SASEGT come from the germline V gene. The CDR3 covers 14 residues. This CDR3 is CASTARASYGELFF. CDR3 nucleotides: TGTGCCAGCACCGCCCGGGCTTCCTACGGGGAGCTGTTTTTT.

This clonotype was observed many times. The CDR3 loop is CASSGGYPNYEQYF. The CDR3 coding sequence is TGTGCCAGCAGTGGGGGTTACCCTAACTACGAGCAGTACTTC. V usage is TRBV2 and J usage is TRBJ2-7, with D uncertain. In germline, CDR1 is SNHLY, CDR2 FYNNEI. V lost 4 bases to trimming and J lost 3 bases, with 13 bases between them. CDR3 length: 14 residues.

This clonotype appeared many times. This chain links TRBV20-1 with TRBJ2-3; D call uncertain. This CDR3 comprises 10 residues. V shed 5 bases and J shed 3 bases, with 3 bases lying between them. CDR1 and CDR2 (germline): DFQATT, SNEGSKA (reference sequence). The CDR3 bases are TGCAGTGCTCGGACAGATACGCAGTATTTT. It translates to CSARTDTQYF.

In this sample, this clonotype turned up many times. V is TRBV6-1 and J is TRBJ2-2; 9 nucleotides agree with TRBD2. V lost 7 bases to trimming and J lost 4 bases; unmatched junction nucleotides: 7. In germline, CDR1 is MNHNS, CDR2 SASEGT. The CDR3 runs 15 residues. This CDR3 reads CASNVGLAGTGELFF. CDR3 coding DNA: TGTGCCAGCAATGTGGGACTAGCAGGCACCGGGGAGCTGTTTTTT.

The chain combines TRBV7-9 with TRBJ2-6; 10 bases line up with TRBD1. V lost 4 bases, J lost 0 bases, and 9 bases stayed unmatched. The CDR3 runs 19 residues. Germline V gene sequence: CDR1 SEHNR, CDR2 FQNEAQ (reference sequence). CDR3 DNA sequence: TGTGCCAGCAGCTCCACCGGGACAGGGGCCAGCTCTGGGGCCAACGTCCTGACTTTC. Its protein is CASSSTGTGASSGANVLTF.

This clonotype was detected many times. The chain uses TRBV12-3 or TRBV12-4 and TRBJ1-1; the D gene is possibly TRBD1 (5 bases). V was cut by 3 bases and J by 0 bases, with 11 bases left in between. This CDR3 region has 15 residues. The CDR3 coding sequence is TGTGCCAGCAGTTTTGGGGCAAGGTTGAACACTGAAGCTTTCTTT. Protein: CASSFGARLNTEAFF.

About this clonotype itself: The junction departs from the called germline gene at one end, perhaps through a read error. This chain connects TRBV19 to TRBJ2-7; the D call may be TRBD1 or TRBD2 (5 bases each). Germline assignment: CDR1 LNHDA and CDR2 SQIVND (reference sequence). The CDR3 spans 14 residues. The CDR3 loop reads CASNIVGETYEQYF. The CDR3 DNA is TGTGCCAGTAATATAGTGGGGGAAACCTACGAGCAGTACTTC. The full variable domain, rest sourced from reference TRBV19 and TRBJ2-7, is DGGITQSPKYLFRKEGQNVTLSCEQNLNHDAMYWYRQDPGQGLRLIYYSQIVNDFQKGDIAEGYSVSREKKESFPLTVTSAQKNPTAFYLCASNIVGETYEQYFGPGTRLTVT.

The rearrangement uses TRBV30 and TRBJ2-1; no reliable D call. Trimming left V 1 base short and J 5 bases short, with 9 bases between. Germline lookup yields CDR1 GTSNPN and CDR2 SVGIG (reference sequence). The CDR3 extends over 13 amino acids. CDR3 sequence reads: CAWSDGSNNEQFF. As DNA, the CDR3 is TGTGCCTGGAGTGACGGAAGCAACAATGAGCAGTTCTTC.

This clonotype was recorded many times. The J gene is TRBJ2-1, the V gene TRBV20-1; D possibly corresponds to TRBD2 (6 bases). The CDR3 is made up of 15 amino acids. Trimming stripped 2 bases from V and 6 bases from J, with 17 bases between. CDR1 is DFQATT, CDR2 SNEGSKA, per germline (reference sequence). The CDR3 coding sequence is TGCAGTGCTAGAACCGGGAGTCAGATAACCAATGAGCAGTTCTTC. Its protein is CSARTGSQITNEQFF.

This clonotype was seen ten or more times. This chain uses TRBV4-1 with TRBJ1-1, with D unclear. CDR1 is MGHRA and CDR2 is YSYEKL in the germline V gene. With 1 base removed from V and 1 base from J, the gap between germline ends came to 7 bases. The CDR3 spans 14 residues. Written as DNA, the CDR3 is TGCGCCAGCAGCCAAGCTTCCGGGAACACTGAAGCTTTCTTT. Protein sequence: CASSQASGNTEAFF.

This chain uses TRBV4-1 with TRBJ2-6; D is unresolved. The V and J ends lost 2 bases and 4 bases respectively, with 12 bases between them. The CDR3 is 16 amino acids. Germline values: CDR1 MGHRA, CDR2 YSYEKL. The CDR3 DNA reads TGCGCCAGCAGCCAATGGGGTTTGACGGGGGCCAACGTCCTGACTTTC. This gives the protein CASSQWGLTGANVLTF.

There are many counts of this clonotype. This chain links TRBV19 with TRBJ2-5; unclear D gene. V was cut by 4 bases and J by 1 base, with 7 bases left in between. The CDR3 runs 13 residues. Germline lookup yields CDR1 LNHDA and CDR2 SQIVND (reference sequence). Here the CDR3 DNA reads TGTGCCAGTAGTACCAAGCTCCAAGAGACCCAGTACTTC. This translates into CASSTKLQETQYF.

This clonotype was observed at least ten times. This rearrangement joins TRBV7-2 to TRBJ2-1, with 7 bases fitting TRBD2. This CDR3 region has 14 residues. V lost 3 bases, J lost 5 bases, and 4 bases stayed unmatched. Germline CDR1 is SGHTA and CDR2 is FQGNSA. The CDR3 sequence: CASSFWGGDNEQFF. The CDR3 DNA reads TGTGCCAGCAGCTTCTGGGGAGGGGACAATGAGCAGTTCTTC.

This clonotype was observed many times. The chain carries TRBV20-1 and TRBJ2-1; 11 positions match TRBD2. The ends lost 1 base at V and 9 bases at J; junction bases unmatched: 20. Germline loops: CDR1 DFQATT, CDR2 SNEGSKA (reference sequence). There are 19 residues in the CDR3. The CDR3 loop is CSARARDRGTSGRKVEQFF. For the CDR3, the DNA is TGCAGTGCTAGAGCGAGGGACAGAGGGACTAGCGGACGGAAGGTTGAGCAGTTCTTC.

The table lists this clonotype with many counts. The chain employs TRBV27 and TRBJ2-7; 8 bases match TRBD1. The CDR3 has 13 amino acids. Germline-derived CDR1 and CDR2 are MNHEY and SMNVEV (reference sequence). With V trimmed by 6 bases and J by 3 bases, 4 bases remained unmatched. The CDR3 DNA is TGTGCCAGCAGCCAGGGGGCTTACTACGAGCAGTACTTC. It is translated as CASSQGAYYEQYF.

In its sample, this clonotype was seen many times. The chain recombines TRBV6-1 with TRBJ1-5; a weak D match, TRBD1 (6 bases). Trimming pared 7 bases from V and 2 bases from J, leaving 15 bases between. Looked up from germline, CDR1 is MNHNS and CDR2 is SASEGT. There are 15 residues in the CDR3. CDR3 nucleotide sequence: TGTGCCAGCACCTACGGGGGGGCGGGCAATCAGCCCCAGCATTTT. This codes for CASTYGGAGNQPQHF.

In its sample, this clonotype was seen many times. The V call is TRBV7-9, the J call TRBJ2-3, with 7 nucleotides matching TRBD1. Per germline, CDR1 SEHNR and CDR2 FQNEAQ (reference sequence). V shed 5 bases, J shed 2 bases, and the junction held 7 bases outside the gene matches. This CDR3 contains 15 residues. This chain's CDR3 is CASSHAGTDTDTQYF. The CDR3 bases are TGTGCCAGCAGCCACGCCGGGACAGACACAGATACGCAGTATTTT.

The chain employs TRBV3-1 and TRBJ1-6, with D perhaps matching TRBD1 (6 bases). CDR1 and CDR2 (germline): LGHDT, YNNKEL (reference sequence). V lost 0 bases to trimming and J lost 8 bases, with 11 bases between them. The CDR3 covers 15 residues. In DNA form, the CDR3 reads TGTGCCAGCAGCCAAGATGGGGGGCAGGATTCACCCCTCCACTTT. Translation: CASSQDGGQDSPLHF.

J is TRBJ1-5 and V is TRBV19, with D unclear. V lost 6 bases and J lost 3, with 12 bases in between. Per germline, CDR1 LNHDA and CDR2 SQIVND (reference sequence). This CDR3 is built from 14 residues. CDR3 protein: CASREQTINQPQHF. Here the CDR3 DNA reads TGTGCCAGTAGGGAACAGACGATCAATCAGCCCCAGCATTTT.

This clonotype appeared many times. The chain is built from TRBV7-3 and TRBJ2-2; 7 bases are shared with TRBD1. J was trimmed by 8 bases and V by 1 base; bases with no gene match: 1. The germline gives CDR1 SGHTA, CDR2 FQGTGA. The CDR3 runs to 13 residues. DNA for the CDR3: TGTGCCAGCAGCTTAAACAGGGGAGGGGAGCTGTTTTTT. This translates into CASSLNRGGELFF.

This clonotype was counted at least ten times. The chain carries TRBV28 and TRBJ1-4, with 7 bases matching TRBD1. V gave up 5 bases and J gave up 1 base; unmatched junction bases: 10. Germline CDR1 reads MDHEN; CDR2 reads SYDVKM. CDR3 size: 17 residues. CDR3 region: CASSPPGTAITNEKLFF. CDR3 bases: TGTGCCAGCAGTCCCCCTGGGACAGCAATAACTAATGAAAAACTGTTTTTT.

This clonotype was seen only a few times. V is TRBV20-1 and J is TRBJ2-7; TRBD1 matches 9 bases. With V trimmed by 0 bases and J by 6 bases, 6 bases remained unmatched. Germline values: CDR1 DFQATT, CDR2 SNEGSKA (reference sequence). The CDR3 totals 14 residues. CDR3 DNA sequence: TGCAGTGCTAGAGAACAGGGGGCTCTGGTCGAGCAGTACTTC. It yields the protein CSAREQGALVEQYF.

This rearrangement joins TRBV12-3 or TRBV12-4 to TRBJ2-1; TRBD1 matches at 9 bases. The CDR3 covers 17 residues. The junction had 13 bases not matched to a gene; V was cut back by 3 bases and J by 7 bases. The CDR3 is CASSLDAGQGFKNEQFF. The DNA of the CDR3 is TGTGCCAGCAGTTTGGACGCGGGACAGGGTTTTAAGAATGAGCAGTTCTTC.

This clonotype has at least ten counts. The chain has TRBV7-2 and TRBJ2-1, with D uncertain. In germline, CDR1 is SGHTA, CDR2 FQGNSA. The CDR3 contains 13 residues. Trimming left V 0 bases short and J 8 bases short, with 8 bases between. The CDR3, as DNA: TGTGCCAGCAGCTTAGCCGGCGGTTATGAGCAGTTCTTC. It is translated as CASSLAGGYEQFF.

The genes are TRBV15 and TRBJ2-1; D unresolved. Trimming left V 0 bases short and J 9 bases short, with 9 bases between. The CDR3 runs to 13 residues. Germline CDR1 is LNHNV and CDR2 is YYDKDF (reference sequence). This CDR3 is CATSRDSAAEQFF. The CDR3 DNA is TGTGCCACCAGCAGAGATTCCGCGGCTGAGCAGTTCTTC.

Many counts were recorded for this clonotype. The gene calls are TRBV7-9 and TRBJ2-6; D gene unclear. V dropped 1 base and J dropped 0 bases, with 10 bases sitting between them. The germline V gene encodes CDR1 SEHNR and CDR2 FQNEAQ (reference sequence). The CDR3 totals 17 residues. CDR3 in DNA: TGTGCCAGCAGCTTAGATAAGGCTTTCTCTGGGGCCAACGTCCTGACTTTC. This sequence encodes CASSLDKAFSGANVLTF. Supplemented by reference TRBV7-9 and TRBJ2-6, the full variable domain reads DTGVSQNPRHKITKRGQNVTFRCDPISEHNRLYWYRQTLGQGPEFLTYFQNEAQLEKSRLLSDRFSAERPKGSFSTLEIQRTEQGDSAMYLCASSLDKAFSGANVLTFGAGSRLTVL.

Notes on this clonotype: This clone may be a read error of a much larger clone one base away. J is TRBJ2-7 and V is TRBV12-3 or TRBV12-4, with TRBD1 matching 9 bases. This CDR3 has 12 residues. This CDR3 is CAGRTGAAEQYF. CDR3 coding DNA: TGTGCCGGCAGGACAGGGGCGGCCGAGCAGTACTTC.

This clonotype was counted at least ten times. The chain joins TRBV11-3 to TRBJ2-7; tentatively, D is TRBD1 or TRBD2 (5 bases each). V was pared by 5 bases and J by 5 bases, with 16 bases between. The CDR3 length is 14 residues. Germline CDR1 reads SGHNT; CDR2 reads YENEEA. The CDR3 loop reads CASSPGAEEDEQYF. The CDR3 DNA sequence: TGTGCCAGCAGCCCCGGGGCCGAAGAGGACGAGCAGTACTTC. Based on the CDR3 plus reference TRBV11-3 and TRBJ2-7, the full variable domain is EAGVVQSPRYKIIEKKQPVAFWCNPISGHNTLYWYLQNLGQGPELLIRYENEEAVDDSQLPKDRFSAERLKGVDSTLKIQPAELGDSAVYLCASSPGAEEDEQYFGPGTRLTVT.